One sample yielded the 9 T cell receptor beta chains listed below, sequenced in a study of shared clonotypes between healthy human individuals. Assay: immunoSEQ multiplex PCR; the TCRdb copy retains only in-frame clones and omits some. The table lists around 1.9 million clones, 80% to 95% of them singletons, with approximately 1.6% in the top ten. Naive CD8 cells were CD45RO-negative, positively selected for CCR7, excluding terminally differentiated effector memory CD45RA+ cells. Sequenced input: naive CD8+ T cells from PBMCs. These receptors all stem from a man younger than 30 in good health. Some clones in this sample may be carry-over from other donors' samples.

V usage is TRBV29-1 and J usage is TRBJ1-2; 9 positions agree with TRBD1. Germline-derived CDR1 and CDR2 are SQVTM and ANQGSEA. The CDR3 sequence is 15 residues long. V gave up 1 base and J gave up 6 bases; unmatched junction bases: 9. In DNA, the CDR3 is TGCAGCGTTGAAGTGATTGGGACAGGGAGGAATGGCTACACCTTC. Translated: CSVEVIGTGRNGYTF.

The rearrangement links TRBV6-5 to TRBJ2-7; D is perhaps TRBD1 (5 bases). The CDR3 loop spans 14 amino acids. V was pared by 6 bases and J by 3 bases, with 15 bases between. The germline V gene has CDR1 MNHEY and CDR2 SVGAGI. The CDR3 loop is CASSQGRSGYEQYF. The CDR3 nucleotides read TGTGCCAGCAGCCAGGGTAGATCCGGCTACGAGCAGTACTTC.

The chain combines TRBV5-6 with TRBJ1-1; D is uncertain. CDR3 size: 13 residues. V shed 4 bases and J shed 1 base, with 8 bases lying between them. CDR1 is SGHDT, CDR2 YYEEEE, per germline. This chain's CDR3 is CASSPWRNTEAFF. DNA of the CDR3: TGTGCCAGCAGCCCTTGGCGGAACACTGAAGCTTTCTTT.

The chain couples TRBV10-1 to TRBJ1-4, with 9 bases matching TRBD1. The CDR3 is made up of 15 amino acids. The J segment lost 6 bases and the V segment lost 0 bases, leaving 2 bases of the junction unmatched. The germline CDR1 and CDR2 sequences are WNHNN and SYGVQD (reference sequence). This CDR3 is CASSESRTGDEKLFF. The CDR3 DNA follows: TGCGCCAGCAGTGAGTCGCGGACAGGGGATGAAAAACTGTTTTTT.

V usage is TRBV28 and J usage is TRBJ2-3; D tentatively reads TRBD1 or TRBD2 (5 bases each). CDR1 is MDHEN, CDR2 SYDVKM, per germline. Trimming took 7 bases from V and 1 from J, leaving 12 bases between them. This CDR3 is 14 amino acids long. The CDR3 DNA reads TGTGCCAGCACCCCCGGGGCGGGCACAGATACGCAGTATTTT. It yields the protein CASTPGAGTDTQYF.

The chain is built from TRBV7-9 and TRBJ2-3; 7 nucleotides agree with TRBD1. V was pared by 5 bases and J by 2 bases, with 7 bases of the junction left unmatched. In germline, CDR1 is SEHNR, CDR2 FQNEAQ (reference sequence). The CDR3 extends over 15 amino acids. In nucleotides, the CDR3 is TGTGCCAGCAGCCACCGGGACAGCCACACAGATACGCAGTATTTT. The encoded protein is CASSHRDSHTDTQYF.

A word on this clone: The same CDR3 also results from other DNA sequences found in this sample. This sequence joins TRBV19 and TRBJ2-1; no definite D call. CDR3 length: 13 amino acids. Germline V gene data show CDR1 as LNHDA and CDR2 as SQIVND (reference sequence). Between the trimmed V and J ends, which lost 3 bases and 4 bases, there was a span of 7 bases. DNA of the CDR3: TGTGCCAGTAGTATTACCGGGTACAATGAGCAGTTCTTC. Protein sequence: CASSITGYNEQFF.

The chain is built from TRBV7-8 and TRBJ1-2; unclear D gene. There are 14 residues in the CDR3. From germline, CDR1 is SGHVS and CDR2 FQNEAQ. V lost 2 bases to trimming and J lost 8 bases, with 15 bases between them. CDR3 residues: CASSLSVGEHGYTF. CDR3 coding DNA: TGTGCCAGCAGCTTATCCGTCGGGGAACACGGCTACACCTTC.

This clone appeared once. Other DNA sequences in this specimen translate into the identical CDR3. This chain links TRBV10-2 with TRBJ2-1; a possible D gene is TRBD2 (5 bases). The CDR3 runs 15 residues. CDR1 and CDR2 (germline): WSHSY, SAAADI. V was cut by 0 bases and J by 1 base, with 7 bases left in between. CDR3 DNA: TGCGCCAGCAGTGAGTCGCGGGTTTCCTACAATGAGCAGTTCTTC. Amino acids: CASSESRVSYNEQFF.